Detailed here is one T cell receptor (beta chain). Its matching antigen is unknown. These data come from a study of Ad26.COV2.S vaccination and SARS-CoV-2 variants. The wider study: Of the COV1001 trial arms, the Ad26.COV2.S arm included the donor. The study gave Ad26.COV2.S intramuscularly, once or twice 56 days apart.

General observations from the study: Higher spike-specific TCR breadth was found in vaccine recipients than in placebo recipients.

Stated treatment: 15 to 20 received Ad26.COV2.S at low or high dose, single or two shots; about 5 received placebo; per-sample allocation not given. The investigators took samples on day 63 after the first vaccine or placebo injection. Boston provided a donor who was an adult aged 18-55 years. Measured with immunoSEQ multiplex PCR; TCRdb has only the in-frame clones, and not every one. This repertoire shows about 680,000 clones, around 92% found once; its top ten account for about 1.5%. This CDR3 has 17 residues. Trimming took 0 bases from V and 0 from J, leaving 13 bases between them. Germline V gene data show CDR1 as SGHRS and CDR2 as YFSETQ.

The chain carries TRBV5-1 and TRBJ1-3; D possibly corresponds to TRBD1 (5 bases). Specimen: peripheral blood, collected in a trial of Ad26.COV2.S vaccine versus placebo. The sequence was obtained from a person aged 18-65 years who received the Ad26.COV2.S COVID-19 vaccine or a placebo. This CDR3 reads CASSLVGDGFSGNTIYF. The CDR3 bases are TGCGCCAGCAGCTTGGTAGGGGACGGCTTCTCTGGAAACACCATATATTTT.